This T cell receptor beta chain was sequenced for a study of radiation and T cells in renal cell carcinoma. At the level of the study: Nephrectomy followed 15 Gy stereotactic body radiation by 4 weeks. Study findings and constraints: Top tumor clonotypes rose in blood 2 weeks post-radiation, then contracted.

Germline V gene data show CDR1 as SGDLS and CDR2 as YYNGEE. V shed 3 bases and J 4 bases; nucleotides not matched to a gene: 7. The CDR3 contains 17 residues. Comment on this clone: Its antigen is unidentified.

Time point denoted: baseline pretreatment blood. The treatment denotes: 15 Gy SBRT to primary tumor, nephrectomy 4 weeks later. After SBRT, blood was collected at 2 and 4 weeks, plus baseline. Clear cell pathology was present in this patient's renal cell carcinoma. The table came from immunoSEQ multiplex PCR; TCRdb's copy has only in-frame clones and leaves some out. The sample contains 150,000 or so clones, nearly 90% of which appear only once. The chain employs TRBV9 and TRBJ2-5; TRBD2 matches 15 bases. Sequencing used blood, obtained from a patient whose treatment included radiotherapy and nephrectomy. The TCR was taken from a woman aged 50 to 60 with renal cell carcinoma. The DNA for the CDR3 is TGTGCCAGCAGCGCAATCCGGACTAGCGGGGGGGGAGAGACCCAGTACTTC. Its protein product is CASSAIRTSGGGETQYF.